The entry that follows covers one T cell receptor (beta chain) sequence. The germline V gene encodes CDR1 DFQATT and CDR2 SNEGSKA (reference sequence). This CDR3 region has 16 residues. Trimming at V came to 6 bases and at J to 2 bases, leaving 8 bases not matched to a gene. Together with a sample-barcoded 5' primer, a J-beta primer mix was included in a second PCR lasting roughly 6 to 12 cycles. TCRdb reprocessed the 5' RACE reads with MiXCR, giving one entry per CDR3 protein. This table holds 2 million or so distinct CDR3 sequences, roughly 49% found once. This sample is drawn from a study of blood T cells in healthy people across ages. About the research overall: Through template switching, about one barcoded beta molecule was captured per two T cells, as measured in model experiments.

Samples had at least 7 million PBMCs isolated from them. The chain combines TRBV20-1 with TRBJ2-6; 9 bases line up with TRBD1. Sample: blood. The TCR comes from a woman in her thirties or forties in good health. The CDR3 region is CSAWDRDDAGANVLTF. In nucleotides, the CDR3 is TGCAGTGCCTGGGACAGGGACGACGCTGGGGCCAACGTCCTGACTTTC.